This record concerns one T cell receptor (beta chain) sequence. Its antigen has not been determined. Base qualities were left out, and no much larger clone turns up one base away. The time point label, as the study defines it: identical roughly 10-day culture without peptide (control). For every enrolled patient, mismatch repair deficiency was confirmed by either polymerase chain reaction or immunohistochemistry. A few patients who responded to pembrolizumab therapy underwent TCR sequencing. Each of seven ELISpot-reactive candidate neoantigen peptides was used in a 10-day in vitro stimulation prior to TCR sequencing. As the baseline for calculating clone fold-changes, a control culture with no peptide was run in an identical way. The phase II trial prospectively tested pembrolizumab PD-1 blockade in advanced mismatch repair-deficient cancers regardless of tissue of origin. The data stem from a study of PD-1 blockade in mismatch repair-deficient tumors (dated by TCRdb to about 2017). With regard to the full study: Between late 2013 and September 2016, more than 75 consecutive patients with around twelve mismatch repair-deficient cancer types, all previously treated and progressing, were enrolled in the trial. Tumor-associated T cell clones in the peripheral blood of patients responding to PD-1 blockade were tracked using deep sequencing of TCR CDR3 regions.

Paper-wide results and their limitations: Rapid expansion after pembrolizumab followed by contraction, generally before radiologic responses, was shown by tumor-resident clones, which were often undetectable in blood before treatment. Of roughly 7 peptides, a few triggered clonal expansion, producing 120 to 150 unique blood TCRs, of which roughly 7 were also present in tumor, and every positive peptide came from a frameshift mutation.

There are 13 amino acids in the CDR3, from cysteine to phenylalanine inclusive. Only the CDR3 portion is preserved as DNA: 39 bases, with reading frame beginning at the first base. Relative to germline, V is 2 bases shorter and J is 5 bases shorter, with 11 bases between their ends. Reading the germline V gene gives CDR1 SGHRS and CDR2 YFSETQ. Library creation used the immunoSEQ multiplex PCR assay. The original pipeline was this. A clone was defined as neoantigen-specific if the clone expanded significantly to the relevant peptide but showed no significant expansion to any other peptide tested. Drawn from immuneACCESS, this table holds only the in-frame rearrangements with V and J called that TCRdb kept. Clones are partly lost; checked studies trace under half to an unresolved V gene and leave the rest unexplained. The V and J calls and the clone size are those of that table, but D and trimming were determined from the DNA. Here the sample has around 14,000 clones; more than 75% occur a single time. The ten largest clones take up roughly an eighth of the sample.

The rearrangement joined TRBV5-1 to TRBJ2-7; the D segment may tentatively be TRBD1 or TRBD2, each giving 6 matched bases. This receptor was taken from an adult with mismatch repair-deficient cancer. Specimen: cells cultured in vitro, collected from a patient treated with pembrolizumab. Here is the DNA: TGCGCCAGCAGCTTCTCGGGGGCTGACGAGCAGTACTTC. The encoded protein is CASSFSGADEQYF.